These T cell receptor beta chains were read from a single sample in a study of T-cell reconstitution after alpha-beta-depleted transplantation in children. TCRdb analysed the PCR reads with MiXCR anew, one entry per CDR3 protein. Seen here are hundreds of thousands of distinct CDR3 sequences, 9.5% to 13% observed once, and the top ten hold over 6%. The input for sequencing was PBMCs, taken before TCRalphabeta/CD19-depleted stem cell transplant. Receptors were obtained from a boy in the first two years of life with acute myeloid leukemia, due to receive a stem cell transplant. CDR3s include the opening cysteine and the closing phenylalanine or tryptophan.

V	CDR3
TRBV7-2	CASSPGLAGFDEQYF
TRBV7-2	CASSLGGAGGQPQHF
TRBV29-1	CSVSRGLAGSYEQYF
TRBV24-1	CATSGPLDRPMIAYEQYF
TRBV7-2	CASSPRLAPGELFF
TRBV12-3/TRBV12-4	CASSFPGLAGSSYNEQFF
TRBV11-1	CASSPGLVNNEQFF
TRBV10-3	CAISATGGVYGYTF
TRBV2	CASGRGYQPQHF
TRBV28	CASSPGGGAANTGELFF
TRBV6-5	CASSPRDIRMNTEAFF
TRBV7-9	CASSPTGFNEQFF
TRBV4-2	CASSQAEGGYNEQFF
TRBV27	CASSFGTGVTEAFF
TRBV7-9	CASSLGGAKNIQYF
TRBV28	CASSSRVVAKNIQYF
TRBV6-5	CASSYRGLSKNIQYF
TRBV10-2	CASSEFARGYEQYF
TRBV4-3	CASSQYWRDTGETQYF
TRBV5-2	CAMGSRGLAGGNQETQYF
TRBV27	CASRPTGGLGPLSGNTIYF
TRBV11-3	CASSLRDIPSGNTIYF
TRBV10-3	CAIIAGQGHYEQYF
TRBV12-3/TRBV12-4	CASSHLSGSTKTQYF
TRBV29-1	CSVGSPVNTEAFF
TRBV3-1	CASRPRRVAGTYNEQFF
TRBV6-5	CASSYEAGGQETQYF
TRBV12-3/TRBV12-4	CASSWDRGRYGYTF
TRBV10-2	CASKERGIQETQYF
TRBV12-3/TRBV12-4	CATRGTGEGSEQYF
TRBV3-1	CASSQAGLAVAFF
TRBV6-1	CASSIPGQGISYEQYF
TRBV7-3	CASSYGRGPYEQYF
TRBV20-1	CSARERVGTDTQYF
TRBV12-3/TRBV12-4	CASILLASVIPSYNEQFF
TRBV5-1	CASSYQGWDGYTF
TRBV10-3	CAISESYNQPQHF
TRBV6-5	CASSYSRRIDRGLGEKLFF
TRBV12-3/TRBV12-4	CASSSRQGLTDTQYF
TRBV29-1	CSVSSYNEQFF
TRBV10-3	CAISDPTSGSFHEQYF
TRBV12-3/TRBV12-4	CASSPSGEGWEQYF
TRBV6-5	CASSYFLAGANEQFF
TRBV12-3/TRBV12-4	CASSPDYPNTGELFF
TRBV7-3	CASSLQSYTEAFF
TRBV15	CATSSGRVGGYTF
TRBV7-9	CASSLVLAGTDTQYF
TRBV28	CASSADRIHTDTQYF
TRBV12-3/TRBV12-4	CASSLGPGDTQYF
TRBV20-1	CRGTGEPYEQYF
TRBV12-3/TRBV12-4	CASSTGFTDTQYF
TRBV18	CASSPPEGLGMNEQFF
TRBV10-3	CAISDWKAQYF
TRBV6-2/TRBV6-3	CASSYEEGPYEQYF